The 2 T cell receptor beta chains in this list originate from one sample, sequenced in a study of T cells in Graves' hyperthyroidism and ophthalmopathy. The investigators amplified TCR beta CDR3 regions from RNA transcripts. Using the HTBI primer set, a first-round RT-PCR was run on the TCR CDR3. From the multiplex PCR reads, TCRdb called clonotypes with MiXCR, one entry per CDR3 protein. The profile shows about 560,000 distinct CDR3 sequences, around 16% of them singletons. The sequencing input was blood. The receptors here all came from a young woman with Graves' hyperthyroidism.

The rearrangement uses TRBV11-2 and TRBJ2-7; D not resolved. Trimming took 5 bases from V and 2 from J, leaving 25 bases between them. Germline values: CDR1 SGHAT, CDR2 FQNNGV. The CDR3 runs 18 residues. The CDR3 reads CASSPAPLGRLGAYEQYF. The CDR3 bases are TGTGCCAGCAGCCCAGCTCCACTCGGTAGGCTCGGCGCCTACGAGCAGTACTTC. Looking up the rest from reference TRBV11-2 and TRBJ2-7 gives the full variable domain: EAGVAQSPRYKIIEKRQSVAFWCNPISGHATLYWYQQILGQGPKLLIQFQNNGVVDDSQLPKDRFSAERLKGVDSTLKIQPAKLEDSAVYLCASSPAPLGRLGAYEQYFGPGTRLTVT.

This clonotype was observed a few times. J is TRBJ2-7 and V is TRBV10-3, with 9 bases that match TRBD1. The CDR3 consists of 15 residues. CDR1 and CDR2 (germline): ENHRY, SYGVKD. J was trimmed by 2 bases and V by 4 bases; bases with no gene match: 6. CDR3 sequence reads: CAISGPGQGTYEQYF. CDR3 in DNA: TGTGCCATCAGTGGCCCAGGACAGGGGACCTACGAGCAGTACTTC.